This T cell receptor beta chain came from a study of cytomegalovirus exposure and HLA in healthy donors. Findings and caveats of the study: TRBV6-2, TRBV6-3 and some other V segments were unresolvable in 87-base-pair reads. Donor immune exposure was known only as CMV serostatus. Earlier analysis yielded a pattern in which most TCR beta V segments were productive about 87% or about 30% of the time.

There are 14 residues in the CDR3. With V trimmed by 3 bases and J by 8 bases, 5 bases remained unmatched. In germline, CDR1 is MGHRA, CDR2 YSYEKL. PCR was performed using 60 Vbeta and 13 Jbeta primers. Libraries were prepared by immunoSEQ multiplex PCR; TCRdb keeps only in-frame clonotypes and omits some of them. Recorded for this sample: tens of thousands of clones. Comment on this clone: The antigen is unknown.

This clonotype originated in a female donor in good health and CMV-seropositive. Sample: PBMCs. This chain connects TRBV4-1 to TRBJ1-4, with 8 bases lining up with TRBD1. The CDR3 protein is CASSHAGTGEKLFF. CDR3 coding DNA: TGCGCCAGCAGCCATGCCGGGACAGGAGAAAAACTGTTTTTT.